These 9 T cell receptor beta chains were all obtained from the same sample, sequenced in a study of Graves' ophthalmopathy and Graves' hyperthyroidism. Amplification of TCR beta CDR3 regions used RNA transcripts. First-round RT-PCR used HTBI primers; second-round multiplex PCR followed. TCRdb ran MiXCR on the multiplex PCR reads and lists one entry per CDR3 protein. The sample contains around 590,000 distinct CDR3 sequences, under 45% of which appear only once. Sequenced material: peripheral blood or thyroid tissue (not recorded which). These TCRs come from an adult man with Graves' hyperthyroidism.

This clonotype was found many times. The rearrangement joins TRBV7-2 to TRBJ2-7; TRBD2 aligns across 10 bases. CDR1 is SGHTA, CDR2 FQGNSA, per germline. CDR3 size: 16 residues. The V segment lost 1 base and the J segment 3 bases; nucleotides outside the gene matches: 6. The CDR3 DNA sequence: TGTGCCAGCAGCTTAGATCTTCCTAGCGGGGGCTACGAGCAGTACTTC. Translated, it gives CASSLDLPSGGYEQYF.

Points on this clonotype: With a much larger clone just one base away, this may be a read error. V is TRBV7-8 and J is TRBJ1-2; a weak D match, TRBD1 (6 bases). Germline values: CDR1 SGHVS, CDR2 FQNEAQ. Between the trimmed V and J ends, which lost 8 bases and 9 bases, there was a span of 22 bases. This CDR3 comprises 14 residues. The CDR3 is CASSPGQLGYSYTF. CDR3 DNA sequence: TGTGCCAGCTCGCCTGGACAGCTGGGTTATAGCTACACCTTC. Combining the CDR3 with reference TRBV7-8 and TRBJ1-2 gives the whole variable domain GAGVSQSPRYKVAKRGQDVALRCDPISGHVSLFWYQQALGQGPEFLTYFQNEAQLDKSGLPSDRFFAERPEGSVSTLKIQRTQQEDSAVYLCASSPGQLGYSYTFGSGTRLTVV.

This clonotype was seen a single time. The V gene is TRBV12-3 or TRBV12-4, the J gene TRBJ2-7; tentative D call: TRBD2 (6 bases). The CDR3 extends over 15 amino acids. Deletions cut 5 bases from V and 4 bases from J, with 18 bases between. DNA for the CDR3: TGTGCCAGCAGTGCCGGGACTGCCCTGGAGTACGAGCAGTACTTC. Amino acids: CASSAGTALEYEQYF.

About this clonotype itself: This clone may be a read error of a much larger clone one base away. A read error is likely, as this CDR3 ends without the conserved phenylalanine or tryptophan. This chain uses TRBV20-1 with TRBJ1-2; unclear D gene. CDR3 length: 10 amino acids. Germline V gives CDR1 DFQATT, CDR2 SNEGSKA (reference sequence). V shed 7 bases and J shed 7 bases, with 10 bases lying between them. In DNA, the CDR3 is TGCAGTGGGTCGGTCGTTGGCTACACCCTC. It specifies CSGSVVGYTL.

This clonotype was recorded a few times. CDR3 protein: CASSFTGDEAFF. Here the CDR3 DNA reads TGTGCCAGCAGTTTCACAGGTGATGAAGCTTTCTTT. J is TRBJ1-1 and V is TRBV28; tentatively, D is TRBD1 (5 bases). The length of the CDR3 is 12 residues. With 3 bases removed from V and 7 bases from J, the gap between germline ends came to 9 bases. Germline V gives CDR1 MDHEN, CDR2 SYDVKM.

The chain combines TRBV7-2 with TRBJ2-5; 13 bases are shared with TRBD2. The J call is in doubt because the DNA end fits TRBJ2-1 better. CDR1 and CDR2 from the germline V gene are SGHTA and FQGNSA. The CDR3 has 15 amino acids. CDR3 sequence reads: CTSSSGLAGVNEQFF. DNA of the CDR3: TGTACCAGCAGCTCAGGACTAGCGGGAGTCAATGAGCAGTTCTTC.

This clonotype has at least ten counts. The chain employs TRBV29-1 and TRBJ1-1; 7 positions agree with TRBD1. V lost 6 bases, J lost 3 bases, and 10 bases stayed unmatched. This CDR3 contains 14 residues. Per the germline V gene, CDR1 is SQVTM and CDR2 is ANQGSEA. The CDR3 DNA reads TGCAGCGTGGCAGGGGGGGCGGGGGACACTGAAGCTTTCTTT. Translated, it gives CSVAGGAGDTEAFF.

This clonotype was seen many times. The gene calls are TRBV28 and TRBJ1-5; tentative D call: TRBD1 (5 bases). The ends were cut back, 3 bases at V and 7 bases at J, with 13 bases in the middle. The CDR3 is made up of 14 amino acids. Per germline, CDR1 MDHEN and CDR2 SYDVKM. The CDR3 is CASSFGGGEQPQHF. The CDR3 region has the DNA TGTGCCAGCAGTTTTGGTGGGGGAGAGCAGCCCCAGCATTTT. The full variable domain, completed using reference TRBV28 and TRBJ1-5, is DVKVTQSSRYLVKRTGEKVFLECVQDMDHENMFWYRQDPGLGLRLIYFSYDVKMKEKGDIPEGYSVSREKKERFSLILESASTNQTSMYLCASSFGGGEQPQHFGDGTRLSIL.

This clonotype showed up many times. The chain is built from TRBV25-1 and TRBJ2-3; D is ambiguous. This CDR3 is 15 amino acids long. CDR1 is MGHDK and CDR2 is SYGVNS in the germline V gene. Trimming took off 6 bases at V and 1 base at J, with 14 bases between the two ends. The CDR3 region is CASRASRSRTDTQYF. The CDR3 DNA reads TGTGCCAGCAGGGCCAGTCGGTCCCGCACAGATACGCAGTATTTT.